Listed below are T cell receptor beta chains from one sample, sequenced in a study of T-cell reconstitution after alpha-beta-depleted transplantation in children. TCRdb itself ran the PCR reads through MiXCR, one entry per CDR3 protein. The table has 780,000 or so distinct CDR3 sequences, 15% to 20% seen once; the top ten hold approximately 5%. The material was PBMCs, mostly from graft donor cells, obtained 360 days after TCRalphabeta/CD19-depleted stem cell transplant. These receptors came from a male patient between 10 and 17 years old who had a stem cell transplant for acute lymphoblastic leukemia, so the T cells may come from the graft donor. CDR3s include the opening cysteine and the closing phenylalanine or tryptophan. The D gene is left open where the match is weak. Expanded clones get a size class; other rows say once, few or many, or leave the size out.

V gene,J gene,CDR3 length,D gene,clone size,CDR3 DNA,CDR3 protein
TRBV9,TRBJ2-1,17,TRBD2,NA,TGTGCCAGCAGCGTAATCCAAAGCGGGAGGGCCACCAATGAGCAGTTCTTC,CASSVIQSGRATNEQFF
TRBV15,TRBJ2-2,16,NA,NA,TGTGCCACCAGCAGAACGATACAGAAGAACACCGGGGAGCTGTTTTTT,CATSRTIQKNTGELFF
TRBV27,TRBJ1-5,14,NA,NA,TGTGCCAGCAGTTTTGTAAAGATCAATCAGCCCCAGCATTTT,CASSFVKINQPQHF
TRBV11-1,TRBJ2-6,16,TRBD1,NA,TGTGCCAGCAGCTCGGACAGGGTGAAAGGGGCCAACGTCCTGACTTTC,CASSSDRVKGANVLTF
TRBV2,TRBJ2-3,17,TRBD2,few,TGTGCCAGCAGTGAAAACCTTAGCGGGAGGTTCACAGATACGCAGTATTTT,CASSENLSGRFTDTQYF
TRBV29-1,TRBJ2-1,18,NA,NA,TGCAGCGTTGAAAACTCCCCGGGGAGCGGAGGCTCCTACAATGAGCAGTTCTTC,CSVENSPGSGGSYNEQFF
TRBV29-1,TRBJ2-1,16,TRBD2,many,TGCAGCGTCACACCTGGACTAGCGGGCTCCTACAATGAGCAGTTCTTC,CSVTPGLAGSYNEQFF
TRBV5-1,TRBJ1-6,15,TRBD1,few,TGCGCCAGCAGCTTGACGACAGGGGGCGGATCACCCCTCCACTTT,CASSLTTGGGSPLHF
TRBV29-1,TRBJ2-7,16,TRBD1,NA,TGCAGCGTTGAAGAACCCCCCGGGACAGGGGTCTACGAGCAGTACTTC,CSVEEPPGTGVYEQYF
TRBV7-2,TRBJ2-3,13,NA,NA,TGTGCCAGCAGCTTAAGGCCAGTTAGTACGCAGTATTTT,CASSLRPVSTQYF
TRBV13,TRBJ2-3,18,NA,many,TGTGCCAGCAGCTTAAACGACCTGGGGAAGGGGGTCACAGATACGCAGTATTTT,CASSLNDLGKGVTDTQYF
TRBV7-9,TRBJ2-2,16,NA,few,TGTGCCAGTAGACCACAAGTTTGGCTGAACACCGGGGAGCTGTTTTTT,CASRPQVWLNTGELFF
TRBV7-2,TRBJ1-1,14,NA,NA,TGTGCCAGCAGCTTAGCCCGGGAAAACACTGAAGCTTTCTTT,CASSLARENTEAFF
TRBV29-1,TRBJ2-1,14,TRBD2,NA,TGCAGCGTCGGGACTAGCGGGGGATACAATGAGCAGTTCTTC,CSVGTSGGYNEQFF
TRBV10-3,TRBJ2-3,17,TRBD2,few,TGTGCCATCAGTGATTGGACTAGCGGGAGTAAAGCAGATACGCAGTATTTT,CAISDWTSGSKADTQYF
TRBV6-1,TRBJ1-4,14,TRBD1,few,TGTGCCAGCAGAGACACAGGGGGCCGGGAAAAACTGTTTTTT,CASRDTGGREKLFF
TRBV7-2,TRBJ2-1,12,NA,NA,TGTGCCAGCAGCTTCGCGGGTGGTGAGCAGTTCTTC,CASSFAGGEQFF
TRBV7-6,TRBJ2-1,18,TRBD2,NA,TGTGCCAGCAGCTTAGAGGTAGGGACTAGCGGGCCAGACAATGAGCAGTTCTTC,CASSLEVGTSGPDNEQFF
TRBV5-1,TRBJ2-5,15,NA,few,TGCGCCAGCAGCTCAGGATCGCCTGGGGGGGAGACCCAGTACTTC,CASSSGSPGGETQYF
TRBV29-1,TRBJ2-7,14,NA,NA,TGCAGCGTTAACCCCGGGGCCGCTGGCGGGGAGCAGTACTTC,CSVNPGAAGGEQYF
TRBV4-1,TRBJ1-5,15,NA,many,TGCGCCAGCAGCCAGGGGGTAATGCGTAATCAGCCCCAGCATTTT,CASSQGVMRNQPQHF
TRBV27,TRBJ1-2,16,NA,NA,TGTGCCAGCAGGGGTTACAGGTCCCCTCTGAACTATGGCTACAACTTC,CASRGYRSPLNYGYNF
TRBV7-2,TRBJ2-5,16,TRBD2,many,TGTGCCAGCAGCTTAGTTTTCGGGGGGGCTGGAGAGACCCAGTACTTC,CASSLVFGGAGETQYF
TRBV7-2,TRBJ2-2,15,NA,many,TGTGCCAGCAGCCCAGAGGCTATTAACACCGGGGAGCTGTTTTTT,CASSPEAINTGELFF
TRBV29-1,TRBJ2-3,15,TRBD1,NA,TGCAGCGTTGTCCCCGGGACAGGGTTCACAGATACGCAGTATTTT,CSVVPGTGFTDTQYF
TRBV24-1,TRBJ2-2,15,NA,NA,TGTGCCACCAGTGATACTAGGGCGTTTACCGGGGAGCTGTTTTTT,CATSDTRAFTGELFF
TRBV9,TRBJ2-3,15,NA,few,TGTGCCAGCAGCGTAGTAGTTTCCCGCACAGATACGCAGTATTTT,CASSVVVSRTDTQYF
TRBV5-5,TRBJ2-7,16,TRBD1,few,TGTGCCAGCAGCACTAGAGGGGGCCAGACCTCCTACGAGCAGTACTTC,CASSTRGGQTSYEQYF
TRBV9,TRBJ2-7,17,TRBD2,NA,TGTGCCAGCAGCGTAGAAAGTTATGAGCGGGGAACCTACGAGCAGTACTTC,CASSVESYERGTYEQYF
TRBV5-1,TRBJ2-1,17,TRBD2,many,TGCGCCAGCGCCCCGACGACTAGCGGGATCTCCTACAATGAGCAGTTCTTC,CASAPTTSGISYNEQFF
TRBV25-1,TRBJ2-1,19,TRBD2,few,TGTGCCAGCAGCCCCGGACTAGCGGGAAAAGGCAGCTCCTACAATGAGCAGTTCTTC,CASSPGLAGKGSSYNEQFF
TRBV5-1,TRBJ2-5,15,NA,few,TGCGCCAGCAGTTATTGGAGACAGGCGAAAGAGACCCAGTACTTC,CASSYWRQAKETQYF
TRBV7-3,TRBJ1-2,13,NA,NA,TGTGCCAGCAGCAAGACAGTTAACTATGGCTACACCTTC,CASSKTVNYGYTF
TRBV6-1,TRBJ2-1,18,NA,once,TGTGCCAGCAGTGTGGACACCCCGGTAAAGAGCTCCTACAATGAGCAGTTCTTC,CASSVDTPVKSSYNEQFF
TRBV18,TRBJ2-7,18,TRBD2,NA,TGTGCCAGCTCACCACTCGGACTAGCGGGAGGTGCCAGCGACGAGCAGTACTTC,CASSPLGLAGGASDEQYF
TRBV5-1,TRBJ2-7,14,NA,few,TGCGCCAGCAGCCCGGGACCGGGACCCTACGAGCAGTACTTC,CASSPGPGPYEQYF
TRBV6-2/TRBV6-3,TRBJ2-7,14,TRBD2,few,TGTGCCAGCAGGAAAGCGGGAGGGCTCCTTCGGCAGTACTTC,CASRKAGGLLRQYF
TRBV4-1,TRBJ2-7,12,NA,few,TGCGCCAGCAGCCTCACCAACCACGAGCAGTACTTC,CASSLTNHEQYF
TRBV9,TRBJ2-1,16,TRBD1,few,TGTGCCAGCAGCGTAGATAGGACAGGGTTGCGGCATGAGCAGTTCTTC,CASSVDRTGLRHEQFF
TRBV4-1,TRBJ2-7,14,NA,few,TGCGCCAGCAGCCAAATCCTAGCCAGGGACGAGCAGTACTTC,CASSQILARDEQYF
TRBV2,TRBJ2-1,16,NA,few,TGTGCCAGCGATCCCTTTAGGGGGAGTAGGAACAATGAGCAGTTCTTC,CASDPFRGSRNNEQFF
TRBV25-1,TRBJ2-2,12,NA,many,TGTGCCAGCAGTGCCTACACCGGGGAGCTGTTTTTT,CASSAYTGELFF
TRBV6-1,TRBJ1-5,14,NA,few,TGTGCCAGCGCCCGCGTCCAGGAAAATCAGCCCCAGCATTTT,CASARVQENQPQHF
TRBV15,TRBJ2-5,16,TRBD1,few,TGTGCCACCAGCATAAGGGGGACAGGGAGAGGAGAGACCCAGTACTTC,CATSIRGTGRGETQYF